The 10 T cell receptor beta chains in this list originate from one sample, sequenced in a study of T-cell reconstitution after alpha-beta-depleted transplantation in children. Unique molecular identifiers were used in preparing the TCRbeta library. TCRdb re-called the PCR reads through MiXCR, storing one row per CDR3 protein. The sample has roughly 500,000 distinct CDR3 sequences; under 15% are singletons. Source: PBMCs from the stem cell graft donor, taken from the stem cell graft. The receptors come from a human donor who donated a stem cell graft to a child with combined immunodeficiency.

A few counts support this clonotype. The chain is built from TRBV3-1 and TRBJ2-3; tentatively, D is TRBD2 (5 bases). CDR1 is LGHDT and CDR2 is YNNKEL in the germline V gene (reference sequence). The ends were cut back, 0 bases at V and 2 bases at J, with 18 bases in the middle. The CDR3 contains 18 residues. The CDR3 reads CASSQDSLAYQSTDTQYF. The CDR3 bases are TGTGCCAGCAGCCAAGATTCCCTAGCTTATCAATCCACAGATACGCAGTATTTT.

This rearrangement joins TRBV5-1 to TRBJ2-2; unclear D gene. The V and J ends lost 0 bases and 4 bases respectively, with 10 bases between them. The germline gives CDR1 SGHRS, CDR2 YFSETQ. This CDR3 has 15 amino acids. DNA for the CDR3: TGCGCCAGCAGCTTGGCCCGGCAGGCCACCGGGGAGCTGTTTTTT. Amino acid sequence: CASSLARQATGELFF.

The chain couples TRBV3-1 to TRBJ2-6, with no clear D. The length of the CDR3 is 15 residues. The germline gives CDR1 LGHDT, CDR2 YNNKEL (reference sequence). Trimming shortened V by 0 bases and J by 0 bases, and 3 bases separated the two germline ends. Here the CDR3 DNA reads TGTGCCAGCAGCCAAGATGTCTCTGGGGCCAACGTCCTGACTTTC. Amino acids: CASSQDVSGANVLTF.

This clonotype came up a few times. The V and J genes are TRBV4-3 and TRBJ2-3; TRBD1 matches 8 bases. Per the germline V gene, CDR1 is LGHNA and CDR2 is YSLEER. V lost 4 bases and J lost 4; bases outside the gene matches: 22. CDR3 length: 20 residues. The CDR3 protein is CASSPAHAARTGLLADTQYF. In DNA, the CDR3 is TGCGCCAGCAGCCCCGCCCACGCTGCCCGGACAGGGTTGCTAGCAGATACGCAGTATTTT.

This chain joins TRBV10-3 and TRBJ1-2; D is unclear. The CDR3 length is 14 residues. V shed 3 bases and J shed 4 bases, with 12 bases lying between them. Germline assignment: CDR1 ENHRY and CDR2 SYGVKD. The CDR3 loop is CAISDRETFYGYTF. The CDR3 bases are TGTGCCATCAGTGATAGGGAAACCTTCTATGGCTACACCTTC.

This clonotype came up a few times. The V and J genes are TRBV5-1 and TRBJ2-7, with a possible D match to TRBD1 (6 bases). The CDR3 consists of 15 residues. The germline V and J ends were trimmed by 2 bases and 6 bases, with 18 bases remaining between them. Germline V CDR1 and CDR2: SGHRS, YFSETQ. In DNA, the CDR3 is TGCGCCAGCAGCTTAATGTTGCTACAGGGCGGCGAGCAGTACTTC. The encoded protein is CASSLMLLQGGEQYF.

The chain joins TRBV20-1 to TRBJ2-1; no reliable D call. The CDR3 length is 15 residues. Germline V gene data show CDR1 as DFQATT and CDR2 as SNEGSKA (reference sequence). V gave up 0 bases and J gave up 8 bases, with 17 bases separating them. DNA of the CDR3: TGCAGTGCTAGAGATCTAAGTAGGCCGGCCGATGAGCAGTTCTTC. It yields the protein CSARDLSRPADEQFF.

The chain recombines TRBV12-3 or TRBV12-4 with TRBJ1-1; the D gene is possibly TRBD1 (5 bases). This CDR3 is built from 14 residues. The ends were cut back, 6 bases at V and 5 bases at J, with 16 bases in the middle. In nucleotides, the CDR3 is TGTGCCAGCAGGGTAACCGGGGCCCCGACTGAAGCTTTCTTT. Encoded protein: CASRVTGAPTEAFF.

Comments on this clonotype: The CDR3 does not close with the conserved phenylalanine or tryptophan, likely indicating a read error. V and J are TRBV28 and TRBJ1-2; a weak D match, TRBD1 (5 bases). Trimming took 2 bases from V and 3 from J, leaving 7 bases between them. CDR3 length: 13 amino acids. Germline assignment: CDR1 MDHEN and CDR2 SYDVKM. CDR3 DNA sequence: TGTGCCAGCAGTTTAGGGACCTACTATGGCTACACCTAC. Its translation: CASSLGTYYGYTY.

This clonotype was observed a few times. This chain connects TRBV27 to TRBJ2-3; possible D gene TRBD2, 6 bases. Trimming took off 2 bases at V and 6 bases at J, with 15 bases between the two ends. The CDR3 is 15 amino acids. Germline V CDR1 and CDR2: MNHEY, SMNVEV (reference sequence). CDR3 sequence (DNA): TGTGCCAGCAGTTTAATGGAGGGTAGCATGGATACGCAGTATTTT. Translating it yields CASSLMEGSMDTQYF.